Sequencing of this T cell receptor (beta chain) was carried out in a study of shared clonotypes between healthy human individuals. Only in-frame clones appear in the TCRdb table, and some are missing; sequencing was by immunoSEQ multiplex PCR. The sample contains some 300,000 clones, around 70% of which appear only once. Looked up from germline, CDR1 is SGDLS and CDR2 is YYNGEE. The CDR3 spans 16 residues. Between the trimmed V and J ends, which lost 0 bases and 2 bases, there was a span of 14 bases. The study, taken as a whole, reports: A small donor pool kept down the genetic and exposure-history diversity that was represented. Naive CD4 clonotypes overlapped across several donors at around 5%.

Adult donors, all healthy and HIV-negative, had no recent acute infections or vaccinations. A note on this clone: Its antigen is not known.

This TCR was recovered from a man under 40 in good health. Material for sequencing was memory CD4+ T cells sorted from blood. The subset was: CD45RA-negative fraction. This rearrangement joins TRBV9 to TRBJ2-5, with D possibly being TRBD2 (7 bases). The CDR3 loop is CASSVANREGQETQYF. The CDR3 nucleotides are TGTGCCAGCAGCGTAGCTAACAGGGAGGGACAAGAGACCCAGTACTTC.